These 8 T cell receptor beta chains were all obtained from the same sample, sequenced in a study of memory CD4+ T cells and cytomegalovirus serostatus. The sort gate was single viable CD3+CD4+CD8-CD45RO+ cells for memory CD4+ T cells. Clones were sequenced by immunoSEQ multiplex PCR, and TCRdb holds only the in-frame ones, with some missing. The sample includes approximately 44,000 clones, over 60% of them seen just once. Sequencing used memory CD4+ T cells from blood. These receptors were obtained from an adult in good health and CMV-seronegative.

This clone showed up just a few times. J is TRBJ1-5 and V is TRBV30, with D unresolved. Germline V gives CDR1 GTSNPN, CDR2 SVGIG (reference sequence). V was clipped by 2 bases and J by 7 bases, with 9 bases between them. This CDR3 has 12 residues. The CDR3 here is CAWSRPRQPQHF. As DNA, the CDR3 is TGTGCCTGGAGTCGCCCCAGGCAGCCCCAGCATTTT.

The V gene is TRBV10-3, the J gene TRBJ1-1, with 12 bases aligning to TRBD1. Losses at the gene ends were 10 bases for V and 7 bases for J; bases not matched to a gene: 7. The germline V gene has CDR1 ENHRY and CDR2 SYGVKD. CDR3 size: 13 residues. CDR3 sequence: CATYGTGGLEAFF. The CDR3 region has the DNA TGTGCCACTTACGGGACAGGGGGCCTTGAAGCTTTCTTT.

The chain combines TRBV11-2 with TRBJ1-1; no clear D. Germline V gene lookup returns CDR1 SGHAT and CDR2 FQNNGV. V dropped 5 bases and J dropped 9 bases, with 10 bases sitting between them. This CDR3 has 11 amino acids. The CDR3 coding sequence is TGTGCCAGCAGCCCCCGCAGGAAAGCTTTCTTT. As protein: CASSPRRKAFF.

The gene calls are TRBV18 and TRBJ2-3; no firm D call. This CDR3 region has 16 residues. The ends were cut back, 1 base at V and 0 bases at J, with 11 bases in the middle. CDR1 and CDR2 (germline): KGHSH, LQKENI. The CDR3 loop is CASSPRADSSTDTQYF. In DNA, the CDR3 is TGTGCCAGCTCACCACGGGCAGATTCTAGCACAGATACGCAGTATTTT.

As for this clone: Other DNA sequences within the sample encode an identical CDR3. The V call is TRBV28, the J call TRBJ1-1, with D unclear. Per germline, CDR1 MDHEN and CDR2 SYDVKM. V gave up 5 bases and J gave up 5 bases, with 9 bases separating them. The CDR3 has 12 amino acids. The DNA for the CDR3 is TGTGCCAGCAGTCTCTCCGGGACTGAAGCTTTCTTT. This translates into CASSLSGTEAFF.

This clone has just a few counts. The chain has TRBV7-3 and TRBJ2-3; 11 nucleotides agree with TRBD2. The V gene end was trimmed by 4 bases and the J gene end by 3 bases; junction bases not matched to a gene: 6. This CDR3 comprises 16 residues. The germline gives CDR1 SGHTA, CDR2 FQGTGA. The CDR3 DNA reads TGTGCCAGCAGCTCCGCAACTAGCGGGAGTACAGATACGCAGTATTTT. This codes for CASSSATSGSTDTQYF.

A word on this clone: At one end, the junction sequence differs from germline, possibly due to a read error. CDR3 sequence reads: CASSPGEAGVDEQYF. The CDR3 DNA reads as TGTGCTAGCAGCCCGGGGGAGGCGGGAGTTGACGAGCAGTACTTC. The chain uses TRBV7-7 and TRBJ2-7; 7 positions match TRBD2. Germline CDR1 is SSHAT and CDR2 is FNYEAQ (reference sequence). This CDR3 spans 15 amino acids.

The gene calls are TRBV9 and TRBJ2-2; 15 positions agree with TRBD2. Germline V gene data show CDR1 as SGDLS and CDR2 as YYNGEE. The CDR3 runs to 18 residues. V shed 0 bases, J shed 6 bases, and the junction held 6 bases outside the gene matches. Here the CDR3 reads CASSVVGLAGGGPGELFF. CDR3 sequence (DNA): TGTGCCAGCAGCGTAGTGGGACTAGCGGGAGGAGGGCCCGGGGAGCTGTTTTTT.